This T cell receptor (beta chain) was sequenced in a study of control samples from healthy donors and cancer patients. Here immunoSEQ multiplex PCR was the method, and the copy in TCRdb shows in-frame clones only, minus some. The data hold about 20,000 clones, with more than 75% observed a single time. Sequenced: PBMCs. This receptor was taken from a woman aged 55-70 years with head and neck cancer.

As DNA, the CDR3 is TGCGCCAGCAAAGGAGATTTGGGGACTGAAGCTTTCTTT. This sequence encodes CASKGDLGTEAFF. The V gene is TRBV10-2, the J gene TRBJ1-1, with D uncertain. The CDR3 consists of 13 residues. V lost 7 bases, J lost 5 bases, and 14 bases lay in between. Germline lookup yields CDR1 WSHSY and CDR2 SAAADI.